Shown below are 29 T cell receptor beta chains from a single sample sequenced in a study of blood T cell repertoires in COVID-19. Libraries were prepared by immunoSEQ multiplex PCR; TCRdb keeps only in-frame clonotypes and omits some of them. The top ten hold more than 8.5% of the sample, which has about 130,000 clones, about 86% seen once. The sample consisted of PBMCs or T cells enriched from blood (not recorded which). The receptors derive from a man aged 50 to 59 who had recovered from COVID-19.

In regard to this clone: Additional DNA sequences in this sample encode the identical CDR3. The CDR3 nucleotides read TGTGCCAGCAGCCACTCCGGGACAGGCAATCAGCCCCAGCATTTT. This encodes CASSHSGTGNQPQHF. This rearrangement joins TRBV6-5 to TRBJ1-5, with 7 bases identical to TRBD1. Germline V gene data show CDR1 as MNHEY and CDR2 as SVGAGI. The V and J ends lost 6 bases and 2 bases, in that order; junction bases with no gene match: 7. This CDR3 contains 15 residues.

This chain joins TRBV11-2 and TRBJ1-6, with 10 bases aligning to TRBD1. The V gene's germline CDR1 is SGHAT and CDR2 FQNNGV. CDR3 length: 19 residues. The trim removed 2 bases at V and 1 base at J, leaving 8 bases unmatched. CDR3 loop: CASSLLSDRGQSYNSPLHF. The CDR3 DNA reads as TGTGCCAGCAGCTTACTCTCAGACAGGGGGCAGTCCTATAATTCACCCCTCCACTTT.

This clone was counted between two and nine times. V is TRBV5-1 and J is TRBJ1-2; 8 bases map to TRBD1. V gave up 1 base and J gave up 5 bases; unmatched junction bases: 10. This CDR3 has 16 residues. CDR1 is SGHRS, CDR2 YFSETQ, per germline. CDR3 in amino acids: CASSLIPGQGGYGYTF. The CDR3 bases are TGCGCCAGCAGCTTGATTCCCGGACAGGGAGGGTATGGCTACACCTTC.

The chain carries TRBV7-3 and TRBJ2-7; 7 positions agree with TRBD1. Germline V gene data show CDR1 as SGHTA and CDR2 as FQGTGA. With V trimmed by 2 bases and J by 2 bases, 12 bases remained unmatched. This CDR3 has 17 amino acids. CDR3 in DNA: TGTGCCAGCAGCTTATCCGGGACAGCAGGATTTACCTACGAGCAGTACTTC. It is translated as CASSLSGTAGFTYEQYF.

The rearrangement uses TRBV5-1 and TRBJ1-2, with a tentative D call TRBD1 (5 bases). Germline values: CDR1 SGHRS, CDR2 YFSETQ. The length of the CDR3 is 15 residues. Trimming shortened V by 3 bases and J by 4 bases, and 16 bases separated the two germline ends. CDR3 DNA sequence: TGCGCCAGCAGCTCGCTAGCGCAGGGCAGCTATGGCTACACCTTC. Encoded protein: CASSSLAQGSYGYTF.

The genes are TRBV12-3 or TRBV12-4 and TRBJ1-1; the D is unclear. Trimming took off 1 base at V and 4 bases at J, with 7 bases between the two ends. The length of the CDR3 is 13 residues. CDR3 amino acids: CASSLGVATEAFF. The CDR3 DNA reads as TGTGCCAGCAGTTTAGGGGTAGCCACTGAAGCTTTCTTT.

The CDR3 nucleotides read TGTGCCAGCAGCCCCCAACCTCGAGGACCGCCGGGGGAGAGGTTCTTC. Translating it yields CASSPQPRGPPGERFF. The chain combines TRBV7-3 with TRBJ2-1, with D tentatively TRBD2 (6 bases). This CDR3 has 16 residues. Trimming stripped 5 bases from V and 15 bases from J, with 29 bases between. Germline V lookup: CDR1 SGHTA, CDR2 FQGTGA.

The chain recombines TRBV7-2 with TRBJ2-3; the match to TRBD2 covers 13 bases. The CDR3 spans 16 residues. Germline CDR1 reads SGHTA; CDR2 reads FQGNSA. The junction had 7 bases not matched to a gene; V was cut back by 3 bases and J by 7 bases. CDR3 coding DNA: TGTGCCAGCAGCTTCACTAGCGGGGGGGGCAAAAATACGCAGTATTTT. Encoded protein: CASSFTSGGGKNTQYF.

The rearrangement joins TRBV19 to TRBJ1-1; TRBD1 might be the D (5 bases). The CDR3 contains 16 residues. V gave up 1 base and J gave up 1 base, with 13 bases separating them. Germline-derived CDR1 and CDR2 are LNHDA and SQIVND (reference sequence). The DNA for the CDR3 is TGTGCCAGTAGTATAGCGGGGGGACGTGGGAACACTGAAGCTTTCTTT. Amino acid sequence: CASSIAGGRGNTEAFF. Using reference TRBV19 and TRBJ1-1 for the parts outside the CDR3, the full variable domain is DGGITQSPKYLFRKEGQNVTLSCEQNLNHDAMYWYRQDPGQGLRLIYYSQIVNDFQKGDIAEGYSVSREKKESFPLTVTSAQKNPTAFYLCASSIAGGRGNTEAFFGQGTRLTVV.

This chain connects TRBV6-5 to TRBJ2-7; TRBD2 agrees at 13 bases. V lost 9 bases, J lost 3 bases, and 5 bases stayed unmatched. The CDR3 loop spans 14 amino acids. Germline CDR1 MNHEY, CDR2 SVGAGI. CDR3 nucleotides: TGTGCCAGTGGACTAGCGGGGGCCCACTACGAGCAGTACTTC. It is translated as CASGLAGAHYEQYF.

The rearrangement joins TRBV4-3 to TRBJ1-2; D perhaps matches TRBD1 (5 bases). The ends were cut back, 0 bases at V and 8 bases at J, with 13 bases in the middle. CDR1 is LGHNA, CDR2 YSLEER, per germline. CDR3 length equals 14 residues. The CDR3 reads CASSQDPRRGGYTF. The CDR3 nucleotides read TGCGCCAGCAGCCAAGATCCCCGCCGGGGGGGCTACACCTTC.

The V call is TRBV27, the J call TRBJ2-7, with 11 bases aligning to TRBD2. Germline CDR1 is MNHEY and CDR2 is SMNVEV (reference sequence). J lost 5 bases, V lost 6 bases, and 6 bases had no gene match. The CDR3 loop spans 14 amino acids. In DNA form, the CDR3 reads TGTGCCAGCAGAATAGCGGGGGGGCCCCACGAGCAGTACTTC. As protein: CASRIAGGPHEQYF.

The genes are TRBV29-1 and TRBJ2-3, with D perhaps matching TRBD2 (6 bases). Germline CDR1 reads SQVTM; CDR2 reads ANQGSEA. CDR3 size: 13 residues. V dropped 4 bases and J dropped 2 bases, with 10 bases sitting between them. The chain's CDR3 is CSVGRGFTDTQYF. The CDR3 region has the DNA TGCAGCGTTGGGAGGGGTTTCACAGATACGCAGTATTTT.

CDR3 in amino acids: CASSSPGRENYGYTF. The CDR3 coding sequence is TGCGCCAGCAGCTCGCCAGGGAGGGAAAACTATGGCTACACCTTC. The chain joins TRBV4-1 to TRBJ1-2, with D maybe TRBD1 (5 bases). CDR1 is MGHRA and CDR2 is YSYEKL in the germline V gene. V lost 5 bases to trimming and J lost 2 bases, with 15 bases between them. The CDR3 runs to 15 residues.

This rearrangement joins TRBV3-1 (or the pseudogene TRBV3-2) to TRBJ2-6, with 11 bases that match TRBD1. V gave up 2 bases and J gave up 2 bases; unmatched junction bases: 2. The CDR3 sequence is 17 residues long. The germline gives CDR1 LGHDT, CDR2 YNNKEL (reference sequence). The CDR3 DNA follows: TGTGCCAGCAGCCAACGGACAGGGGGCACTGGGGCCAACGTCCTGACTTTC. Translation: CASSQRTGGTGANVLTF.

The V gene is TRBV9, the J gene TRBJ1-2; a possible D gene is TRBD1 (6 bases). V was clipped by 3 bases and J by 6 bases, with 9 bases between them. The CDR3 consists of 12 residues. Per germline, CDR1 SGDLS and CDR2 YYNGEE. The CDR3 region has the DNA TGTGCCAGCAGCGACAGGGTGCATGGCTACACCTTC. Protein sequence: CASSDRVHGYTF.

The rearrangement links TRBV2 to TRBJ1-3; TRBD1 agrees at 7 bases. J gave up 9 bases and V 6 bases, and 8 bases lay outside the gene matches. This CDR3 region has 13 residues. CDR1 and CDR2 (germline): SNHLY, FYNNEI. In nucleotides, the CDR3 is TGTGCCAGCAGCTCCGGACAGGTGGGCACCATATATTTT. As protein: CASSSGQVGTIYF.

A few counts support this clone. J is TRBJ2-5 and V is TRBV19, with D uncertain. CDR1 LNHDA and CDR2 SQIVND come from the germline V gene (reference sequence). The V end lost 3 bases, the J end lost 2 bases, and 16 bases lay between the germline ends. The CDR3 runs 16 residues. CDR3: CASSIGPKTPQETQYF. CDR3 nucleotide sequence: TGTGCCAGTAGTATTGGTCCGAAGACACCTCAAGAGACCCAGTACTTC.

This clone has a single count. V is TRBV30 and J is TRBJ2-1, with D possibly being TRBD1 (5 bases). The germline CDR1 and CDR2 sequences are GTSNPN and SVGIG (reference sequence). This CDR3 contains 13 residues. V was cut by 2 bases and J by 6 bases, with 11 bases left in between. CDR3 sequence reads: CAWSTAGSNEQFF. The CDR3 coding sequence is TGTGCCTGGAGTACAGCAGGGTCCAATGAGCAGTTCTTC. The variable domain in full, completed from reference TRBV30 and TRBJ2-1, reads SQTIHQWPATLVQPVGSPLSLECTVEGTSNPNLYWYRQAAGRGLQLLFYSVGIGQISSEVPQNLSASRPQDRQFILSSKKLLLSDSGFYLCAWSTAGSNEQFFGPGTRLTVL.

The genes are TRBV5-1 and TRBJ2-3; the match to TRBD1 covers 11 bases. The V and J ends lost 5 bases and 1 base, in that order; junction bases with no gene match: 3. There are 15 residues in the CDR3. Germline CDR1 is SGHRS and CDR2 is YFSETQ. The CDR3 DNA follows: TGCGCCAGCAGGGACAGGGGGCGCGGCACAGATACGCAGTATTTT. It specifies CASRDRGRGTDTQYF.

The rearrangement uses TRBV3-1 (or the pseudogene TRBV3-2) and TRBJ1-1; 10 nucleotides line up with TRBD1. CDR1 is LGHDT and CDR2 is YNNKEL in the germline V gene (reference sequence). The CDR3 has 14 amino acids. V lost 7 bases and J lost 4; bases outside the gene matches: 6. The CDR3 DNA reads as TGTGCCAGCAACAAAGGACAGGGGGGCACTGAAGCTTTCTTT. This sequence encodes CASNKGQGGTEAFF.

J is TRBJ2-7 and V is TRBV5-1; 8 bases are a match to TRBD2. The trim removed 3 bases at V and 4 bases at J, leaving 6 bases unmatched. Germline loops: CDR1 SGHRS, CDR2 YFSETQ. This CDR3 spans 14 amino acids. As DNA, the CDR3 is TGCGCCAGCAGCTACCGGGGGGGCTTGTACGAGCAGTACTTC. Protein product: CASSYRGGLYEQYF.

CDR3 sequence reads: CASSSSLQGAYGYTF. CDR3 DNA sequence: TGTGCCAGCAGCTCCTCGCTTCAGGGGGCGTATGGCTACACCTTC. The chain recombines TRBV7-2 with TRBJ1-2; 8 bases fit TRBD1. Trimming took 4 bases from V and 5 from J; bases not matched to a gene: 9. This CDR3 has 15 amino acids. CDR1 and CDR2 (germline): SGHTA, FQGNSA. Full variable domain (rest looked up from reference TRBV7-2 and TRBJ1-2): GAGVSQSPSNKVTEKGKDVELRCDPISGHTALYWYRQSLGQGLEFLIYFQGNSAPDKSGLPSDRFSAERTGGSVSTLTIQRTQQEDSAVYLCASSSSLQGAYGYTFGSGTRLTVV.

The chain employs TRBV2 and TRBJ2-7, with 7 bases identical to TRBD2. The CDR3 runs to 16 residues. Germline V gene lookup returns CDR1 SNHLY and CDR2 FYNNEI. Trimming cost V 5 bases and J 2 bases; bases outside gene matches: 12. The DNA of the CDR3 is TGTGCCAGCAGTTTCCCCCCGGGGGGTGACGCCTACGAGCAGTACTTC. It translates to CASSFPPGGDAYEQYF.

The genes are TRBV5-5 and TRBJ2-1; 14 nucleotides line up with TRBD2. V shed 6 bases and J 6 bases; nucleotides not matched to a gene: 11. The germline gives CDR1 SGHKS, CDR2 YYEKEE (reference sequence). This CDR3 contains 17 residues. The CDR3 region has the DNA TGTGCCAGCACCGGGGGACTAGCGGGGGTAGGTTTCAATGAGCAGTTCTTC. Its translation: CASTGGLAGVGFNEQFF. The variable domain in full, completed from reference TRBV5-5 and TRBJ2-1, reads DAGVTQSPTHLIKTRGQQVTLRCSPISGHKSVSWYQQVLGQGPQFIFQYYEKEERGRGNFPDRFSARQFPNYSSELNVNALLLGDSALYLCASTGGLAGVGFNEQFFGPGTRLTVL.

The chain employs TRBV30 and TRBJ1-2; TRBD1 might be the D (5 bases). Germline V gene sequence: CDR1 GTSNPN, CDR2 SVGIG (reference sequence). Trimming shortened V by 1 base and J by 5 bases, and 29 bases separated the two germline ends. This CDR3 comprises 19 residues. In DNA, the CDR3 is TGTGCCTGGAGTGAATTGTGGGAGGACACGCCCGGGGGTTTTTATGGCTACACCTTC. Translating it yields CAWSELWEDTPGGFYGYTF.

The chain joins TRBV6-5 to TRBJ2-7, with TRBD2 identical over 7 bases. The CDR3 has 15 amino acids. J lost 1 base, V lost 0 bases, and 3 bases had no gene match. CDR1 is MNHEY and CDR2 is SVGAGI in the germline V gene. The CDR3 sequence: CASSYSGGGSYEQYF. The CDR3 DNA follows: TGTGCCAGCAGTTACTCGGGCGGGGGTTCCTACGAGCAGTACTTC.

V usage is TRBV11-1 and J usage is TRBJ2-7; D might be TRBD2 (6 bases). V was trimmed by 2 bases and J by 6 bases, leaving 11 bases between them. From germline, CDR1 is SGHAT and CDR2 FQDESV (reference sequence). The CDR3 is 13 amino acids. The CDR3 nucleotides read TGTGCCAGCAGCTTATTAGCCGGGGGCGAGCAGTACTTC. It is translated as CASSLLAGGEQYF.

In its sample, this clone was seen many times. The same CDR3 arises from other DNA sequences in this sample as well. The chain is built from TRBV7-2 and TRBJ1-5; no clear D. Germline CDR1 SGHTA, CDR2 FQGNSA. Trimming shortened V by 1 base and J by 4 bases, and 5 bases separated the two germline ends. This CDR3 region has 13 residues. The CDR3 coding sequence is TGTGCCAGCAGCTTAGGTCCAAATCAGCCCCAGCATTTT. Translated: CASSLGPNQPQHF.